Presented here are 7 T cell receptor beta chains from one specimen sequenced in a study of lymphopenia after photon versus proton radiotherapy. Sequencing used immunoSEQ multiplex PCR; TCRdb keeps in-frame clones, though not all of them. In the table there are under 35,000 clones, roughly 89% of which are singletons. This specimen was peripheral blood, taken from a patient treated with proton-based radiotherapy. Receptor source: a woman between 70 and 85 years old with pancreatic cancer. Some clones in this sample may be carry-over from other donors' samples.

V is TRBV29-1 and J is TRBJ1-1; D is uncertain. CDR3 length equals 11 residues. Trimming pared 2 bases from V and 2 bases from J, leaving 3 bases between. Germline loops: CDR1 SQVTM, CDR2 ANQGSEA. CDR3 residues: CSVEFNTEAFF. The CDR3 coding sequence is TGCAGCGTTGAATTTAACACTGAAGCTTTCTTT.

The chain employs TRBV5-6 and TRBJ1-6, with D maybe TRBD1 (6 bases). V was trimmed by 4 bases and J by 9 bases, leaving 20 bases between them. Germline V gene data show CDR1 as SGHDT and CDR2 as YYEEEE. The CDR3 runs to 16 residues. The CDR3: CASSMGRGRLSSPLHF. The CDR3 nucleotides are TGTGCCAGCAGCATGGGCAGGGGCAGATTAAGTTCACCCCTCCACTTT. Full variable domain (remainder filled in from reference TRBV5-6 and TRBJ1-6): DAGVTQSPTHLIKTRGQQVTLRCSPKSGHDTVSWYQQALGQGPQFIFQYYEEEERQRGNFPDRFSGHQFPNYSSELNVNALLLGDSALYLCASSMGRGRLSSPLHFGNGTRLTVT.

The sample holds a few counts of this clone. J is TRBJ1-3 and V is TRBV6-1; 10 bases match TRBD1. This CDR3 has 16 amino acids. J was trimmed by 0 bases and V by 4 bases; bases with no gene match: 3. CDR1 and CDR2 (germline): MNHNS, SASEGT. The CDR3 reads CASSGGQGSSGNTIYF. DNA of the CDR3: TGTGCCAGCAGTGGGGGACAGGGGAGCTCTGGAAACACCATATATTTT.

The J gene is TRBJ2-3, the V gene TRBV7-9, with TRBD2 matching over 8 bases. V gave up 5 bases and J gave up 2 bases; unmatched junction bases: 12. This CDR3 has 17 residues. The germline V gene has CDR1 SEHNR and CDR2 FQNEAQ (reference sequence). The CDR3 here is CASSPNRGSGNTDTQYF. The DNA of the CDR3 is TGTGCCAGCAGCCCAAATCGCGGTAGCGGGAACACAGATACGCAGTATTTT.

The DNA for the CDR3 is TGCGCCAGCAGCCGGATACAGGGGGCTAGAAACACCGGGGAGCTGTTTTTT. Encoded protein: CASSRIQGARNTGELFF. The rearrangement uses TRBV4-1 and TRBJ2-2; 9 nucleotides align to TRBD1. V trimming: 4 bases; J trimming: 2 bases; junction bases outside the gene matches: 8. The CDR3 runs 17 residues. Germline assignment: CDR1 MGHRA and CDR2 YSYEKL.

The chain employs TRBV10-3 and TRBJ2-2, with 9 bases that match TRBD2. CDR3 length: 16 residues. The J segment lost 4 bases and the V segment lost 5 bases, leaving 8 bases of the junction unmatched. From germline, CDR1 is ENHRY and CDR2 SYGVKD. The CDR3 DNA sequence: TGTGCCATCAGTCTTACCGGGACTAGCAGCACCGGGGAGCTGTTTTTT. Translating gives CAISLTGTSSTGELFF.

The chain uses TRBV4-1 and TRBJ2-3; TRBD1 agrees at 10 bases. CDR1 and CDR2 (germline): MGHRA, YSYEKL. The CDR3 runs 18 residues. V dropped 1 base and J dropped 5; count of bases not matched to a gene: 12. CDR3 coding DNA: TGCGCCAGCAGCCAAGCCGAAGGCCTCGGGACAGGGGTAGATACGCAGTATTTT. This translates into CASSQAEGLGTGVDTQYF.